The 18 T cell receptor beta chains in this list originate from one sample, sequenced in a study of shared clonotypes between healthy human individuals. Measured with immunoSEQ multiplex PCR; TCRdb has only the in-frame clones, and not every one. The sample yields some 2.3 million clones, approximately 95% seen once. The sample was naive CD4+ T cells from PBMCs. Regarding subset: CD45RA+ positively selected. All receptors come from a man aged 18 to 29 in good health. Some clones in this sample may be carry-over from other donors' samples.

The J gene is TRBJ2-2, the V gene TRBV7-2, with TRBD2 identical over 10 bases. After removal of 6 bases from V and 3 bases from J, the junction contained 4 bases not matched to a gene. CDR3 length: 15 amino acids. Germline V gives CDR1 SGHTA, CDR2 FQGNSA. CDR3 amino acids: CASRGTSAYTGELFF. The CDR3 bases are TGTGCCAGCAGGGGGACTAGCGCCTACACCGGGGAGCTGTTTTTT.

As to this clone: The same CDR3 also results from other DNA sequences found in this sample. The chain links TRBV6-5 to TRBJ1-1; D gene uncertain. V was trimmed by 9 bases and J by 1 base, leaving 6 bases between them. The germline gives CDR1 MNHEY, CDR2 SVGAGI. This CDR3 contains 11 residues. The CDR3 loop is CASSRNTEAFF. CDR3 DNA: TGTGCCAGTTCCAGGAACACTGAAGCTTTCTTT.

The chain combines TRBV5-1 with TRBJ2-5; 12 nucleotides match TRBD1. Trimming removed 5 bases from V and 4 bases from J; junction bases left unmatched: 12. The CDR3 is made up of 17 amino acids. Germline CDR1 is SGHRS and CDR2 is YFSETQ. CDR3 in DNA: TGCGCCAGCAGAGGATCGGGACAGGGGGCGCGAAGAGAGACCCAGTACTTC. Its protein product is CASRGSGQGARRETQYF.

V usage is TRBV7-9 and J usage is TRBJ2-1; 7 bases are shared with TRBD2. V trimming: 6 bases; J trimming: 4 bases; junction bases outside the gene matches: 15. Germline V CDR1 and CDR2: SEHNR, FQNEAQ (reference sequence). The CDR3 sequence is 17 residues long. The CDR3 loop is CASRQTRTRGLYNEQFF. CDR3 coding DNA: TGTGCCAGCAGGCAAACAAGGACTAGAGGGTTGTACAATGAGCAGTTCTTC. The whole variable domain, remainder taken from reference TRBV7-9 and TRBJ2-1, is DTGVSQNPRHKITKRGQNVTFRCDPISEHNRLYWYRQTLGQGPEFLTYFQNEAQLEKSRLLSDRFSAERPKGSFSTLEIQRTEQGDSAMYLCASRQTRTRGLYNEQFFGPGTRLTVL.

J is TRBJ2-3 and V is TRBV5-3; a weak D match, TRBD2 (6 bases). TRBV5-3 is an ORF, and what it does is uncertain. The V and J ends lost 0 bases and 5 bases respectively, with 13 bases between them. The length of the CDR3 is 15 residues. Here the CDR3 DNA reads TGTGCCAGAAGCTTGGAAGGAGGGGCGATAGATACGCAGTATTTT. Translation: CARSLEGGAIDTQYF.

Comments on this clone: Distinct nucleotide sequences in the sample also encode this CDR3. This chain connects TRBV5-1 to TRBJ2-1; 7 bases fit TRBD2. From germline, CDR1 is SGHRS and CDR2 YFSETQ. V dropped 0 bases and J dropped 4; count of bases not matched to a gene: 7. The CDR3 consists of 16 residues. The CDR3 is CASSLEPGGRYNEQFF. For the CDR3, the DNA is TGCGCCAGCAGCTTGGAACCGGGAGGCCGGTACAATGAGCAGTTCTTC.

CDR3 loop: CASSSGQGTYTDTQYF. DNA of the CDR3: TGTGCCAGCAGCTCTGGACAGGGCACTTATACAGATACGCAGTATTTT. The gene calls are TRBV7-9 and TRBJ2-3; 8 nucleotides line up with TRBD1. This CDR3 is 16 amino acids long. V shed 4 bases, J shed 3 bases, and the junction held 9 bases outside the gene matches. Germline CDR1 and CDR2: SEHNR and FQNEAQ (reference sequence).

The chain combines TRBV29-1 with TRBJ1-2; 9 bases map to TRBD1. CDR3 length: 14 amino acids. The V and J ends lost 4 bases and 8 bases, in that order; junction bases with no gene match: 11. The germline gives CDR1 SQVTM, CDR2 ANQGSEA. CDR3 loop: CSVVPGTGLRGYTF. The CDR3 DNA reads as TGCAGCGTTGTCCCCGGGACAGGGCTGAGGGGCTACACCTTC. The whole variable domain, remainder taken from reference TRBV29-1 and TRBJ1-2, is SAVISQKPSRDICQRGTSLTIQCQVDSQVTMMFWYRQQPGQSLTLIATANQGSEATYESGFVIDKFPISRPNLTFSTLTVSNMSPEDSSIYLCSVVPGTGLRGYTFGSGTRLTVV.

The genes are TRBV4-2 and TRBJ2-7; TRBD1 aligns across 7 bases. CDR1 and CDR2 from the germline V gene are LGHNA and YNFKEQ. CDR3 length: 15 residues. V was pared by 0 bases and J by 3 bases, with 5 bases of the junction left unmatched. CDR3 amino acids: CASSQEWTGGYEQYF. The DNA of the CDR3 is TGTGCCAGCAGCCAAGAGTGGACAGGAGGCTACGAGCAGTACTTC.

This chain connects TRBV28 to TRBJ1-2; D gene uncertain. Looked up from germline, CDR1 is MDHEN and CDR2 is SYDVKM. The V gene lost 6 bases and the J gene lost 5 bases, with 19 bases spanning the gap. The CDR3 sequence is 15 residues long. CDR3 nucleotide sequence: TGTGCCAGCAGACCATCAGGCGACCCATCATATGGCTACACCTTC. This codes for CASRPSGDPSYGYTF.

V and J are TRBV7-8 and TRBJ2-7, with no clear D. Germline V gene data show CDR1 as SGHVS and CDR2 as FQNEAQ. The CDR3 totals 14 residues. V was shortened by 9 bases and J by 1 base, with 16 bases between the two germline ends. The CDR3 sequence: CASSPPVLSYEQYF. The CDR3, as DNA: TGTGCCAGTTCCCCCCCAGTGCTGTCCTACGAGCAGTACTTC.

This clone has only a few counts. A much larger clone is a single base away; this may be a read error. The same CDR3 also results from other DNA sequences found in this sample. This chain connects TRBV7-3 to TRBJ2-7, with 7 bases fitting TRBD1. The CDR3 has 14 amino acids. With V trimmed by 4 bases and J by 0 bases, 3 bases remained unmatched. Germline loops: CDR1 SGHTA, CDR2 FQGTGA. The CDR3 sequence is CASSSTGSSYEQYF. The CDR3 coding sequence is TGTGCCAGCAGCTCGACAGGGAGCTCCTACGAGCAGTACTTC.

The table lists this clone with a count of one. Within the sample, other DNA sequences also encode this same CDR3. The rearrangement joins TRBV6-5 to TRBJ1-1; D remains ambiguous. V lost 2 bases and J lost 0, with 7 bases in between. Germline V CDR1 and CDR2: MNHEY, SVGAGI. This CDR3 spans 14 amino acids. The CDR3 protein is CASSYKRMNTEAFF. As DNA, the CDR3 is TGTGCCAGCAGTTACAAAAGAATGAACACTGAAGCTTTCTTT.

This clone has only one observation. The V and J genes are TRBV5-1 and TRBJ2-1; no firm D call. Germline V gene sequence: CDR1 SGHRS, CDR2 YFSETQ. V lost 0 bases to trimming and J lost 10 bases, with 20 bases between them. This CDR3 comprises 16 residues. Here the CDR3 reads CASSLAGRAYGSEQFF. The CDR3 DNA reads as TGCGCCAGCAGCTTGGCCGGACGGGCTTATGGTTCCGAGCAGTTCTTC. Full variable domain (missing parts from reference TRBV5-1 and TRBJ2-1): KAGVTQTPRYLIKTRGQQVTLSCSPISGHRSVSWYQQTPGQGLQFLFEYFSETQRNKGNFPGRFSGRQFSNSRSEMNVSTLELGDSALYLCASSLAGRAYGSEQFFGPGTRLTVL.

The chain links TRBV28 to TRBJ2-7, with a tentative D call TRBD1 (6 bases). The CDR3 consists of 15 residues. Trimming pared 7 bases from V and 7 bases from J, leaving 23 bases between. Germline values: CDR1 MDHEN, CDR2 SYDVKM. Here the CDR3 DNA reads TGTGCCAGCATAGACTACTCTGGGACAATAAGGGAGCAGTACTTC. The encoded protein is CASIDYSGTIREQYF.

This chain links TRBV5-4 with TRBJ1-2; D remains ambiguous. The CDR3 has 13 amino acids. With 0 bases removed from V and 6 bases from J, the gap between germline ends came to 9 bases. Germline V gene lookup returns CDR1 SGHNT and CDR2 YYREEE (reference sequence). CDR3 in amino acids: CASSLVSEDGYTF. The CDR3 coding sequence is TGTGCCAGCAGCTTGGTATCGGAGGATGGCTACACCTTC.

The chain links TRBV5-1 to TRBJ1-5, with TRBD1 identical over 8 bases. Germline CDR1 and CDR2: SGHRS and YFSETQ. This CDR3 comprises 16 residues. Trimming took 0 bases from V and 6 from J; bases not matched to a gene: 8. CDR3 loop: CASSLGDRYGLQPQHF. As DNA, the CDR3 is TGCGCCAGCAGCTTGGGGGACAGGTACGGCCTTCAGCCCCAGCATTTT.

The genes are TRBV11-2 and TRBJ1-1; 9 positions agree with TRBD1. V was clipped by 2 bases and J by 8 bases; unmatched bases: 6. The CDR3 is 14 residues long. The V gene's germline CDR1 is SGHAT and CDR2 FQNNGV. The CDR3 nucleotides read TGTGCCAGCAGCTTAATTACAGGGGGCCCCGAAGCTTTCTTT. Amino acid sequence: CASSLITGGPEAFF.